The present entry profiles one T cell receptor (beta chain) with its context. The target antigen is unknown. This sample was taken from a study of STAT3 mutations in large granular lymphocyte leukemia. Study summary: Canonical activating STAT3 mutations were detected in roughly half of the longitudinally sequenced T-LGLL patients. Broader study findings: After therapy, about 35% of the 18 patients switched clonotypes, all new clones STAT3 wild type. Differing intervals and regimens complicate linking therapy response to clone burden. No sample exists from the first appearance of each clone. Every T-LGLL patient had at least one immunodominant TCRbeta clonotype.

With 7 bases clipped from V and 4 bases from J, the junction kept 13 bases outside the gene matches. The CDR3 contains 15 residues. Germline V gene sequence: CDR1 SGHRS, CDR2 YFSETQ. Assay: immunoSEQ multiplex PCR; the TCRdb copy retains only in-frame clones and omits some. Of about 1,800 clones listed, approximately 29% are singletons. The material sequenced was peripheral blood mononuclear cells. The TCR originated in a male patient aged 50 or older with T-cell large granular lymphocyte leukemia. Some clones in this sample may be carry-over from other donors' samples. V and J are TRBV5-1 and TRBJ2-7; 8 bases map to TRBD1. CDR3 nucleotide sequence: TGCGCCAGCGCCCTATCCCAGGGGGCGGGATACGAGCAGTACTTC. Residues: CASALSQGAGYEQYF. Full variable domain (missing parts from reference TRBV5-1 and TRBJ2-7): KAGVTQTPRYLIKTRGQQVTLSCSPISGHRSVSWYQQTPGQGLQFLFEYFSETQRNKGNFPGRFSGRQFSNSRSEMNVSTLELGDSALYLCASALSQGAGYEQYFGPGTRLTVT.